These 6 T cell receptor beta chains were all obtained from the same sample, sequenced in a study of OX40 agonist ivuxolimab in advanced cancers. TCRdb's copy holds only in-frame clones and misses some; the assay was immunoSEQ multiplex PCR. Among 40,000 to 55,000 clones, about 88% were seen once, and the ten largest hold about 14%. The material was CD4+ or CD8+ T cells sorted from blood, obtained in a trial of the OX40 agonist ivuxolimab. The receptors shown here come from an adult with an advanced solid tumor such as melanoma, head and neck, liver or kidney cancer.

This clone is a singleton in its sample. The rearrangement joins TRBV28 to TRBJ2-7, with D tentatively TRBD2 (6 bases). The CDR3 extends over 18 amino acids. Trimming removed 2 bases from V and 6 bases from J, with 26 bases in between. Germline V gives CDR1 MDHEN, CDR2 SYDVKM. The CDR3 DNA reads as TGTGCCAGCAGTTTAGCGGGACGGGGGTCCAAAAAAGAGAGCGAGCAGTACTTC. It is translated as CASSLAGRGSKKESEQYF.

The CDR3: CASSATPGLYNEQFF. CDR3 coding DNA: TGTGCCAGCAGCGCGACCCCGGGTCTCTACAATGAGCAGTTCTTC. V is TRBV9 and J is TRBJ2-1, with D hard to call. There are 15 residues in the CDR3. Looked up from germline, CDR1 is SGDLS and CDR2 is YYNGEE. The germline V and J ends were trimmed by 3 bases and 3 bases, with 13 bases remaining between them.

For this clone: One junction end disagrees with the germline gene, perhaps due to a read error. The chain has TRBV18 and TRBJ1-1; no definite D call. Germline lookup yields CDR1 KGHSH and CDR2 LQKENI. This CDR3 is 14 amino acids long. CDR3 DNA: TGTGCCAGCCCACCATTAGGGCAAGCCACTGAAGCTTTCTTT. Its protein product is CASPPLGQATEAFF. Variable domain in full (rest from reference TRBV18 and TRBJ1-1): NAGVMQNPRHLVRRRGQEARLRCSPMKGHSHVYWYRQLPEEGLKFMVYLQKENIIDESGMPKERFSAEFPKEGPSILRIQQVVRGDSAAYFCASPPLGQATEAFFGQGTRLTVV.

The chain recombines TRBV15 with TRBJ2-7; 7 bases line up with TRBD1. The CDR3 is made up of 14 amino acids. With 1 base clipped from V and 6 bases from J, the junction kept 6 bases outside the gene matches. In germline, CDR1 is LNHNV, CDR2 YYDKDF (reference sequence). Written as DNA, the CDR3 is TGTGCCACCAGCAGAGTTCACAGGGGAGTCGAGCAGTACTTC. As protein: CATSRVHRGVEQYF.

This clone was counted once. The genes are TRBV7-2 and TRBJ2-1; TRBD2 is a possible D gene (5 bases). The CDR3 has 12 amino acids. Germline loops: CDR1 SGHTA, CDR2 FQGNSA. Trimming shortened V by 2 bases and J by 10 bases, and 9 bases separated the two germline ends. The CDR3 sequence: CASSLIGIEQFF. The CDR3 nucleotides read TGTGCCAGCAGCTTAATCGGGATCGAGCAGTTCTTC. The complete variable domain, with remaining parts taken from reference TRBV7-2 and TRBJ2-1, reads GAGVSQSPSNKVTEKGKDVELRCDPISGHTALYWYRQSLGQGLEFLIYFQGNSAPDKSGLPSDRFSAERTGGSVSTLTIQRTQQEDSAVYLCASSLIGIEQFFGPGTRLTVL.

V gene TRBV4-1 combines with J gene TRBJ2-7, with 8 bases aligning to TRBD2. This CDR3 contains 16 residues. Germline V gene data show CDR1 as MGHRA and CDR2 as YSYEKL. Trimming took 4 bases from V and 3 from J; bases not matched to a gene: 11. The CDR3 nucleotides are TGCGCCAGCAGCCCAAGTCCGCGGGAGGCCAACTACGAGCAGTACTTC. Translation gives CASSPSPREANYEQYF.